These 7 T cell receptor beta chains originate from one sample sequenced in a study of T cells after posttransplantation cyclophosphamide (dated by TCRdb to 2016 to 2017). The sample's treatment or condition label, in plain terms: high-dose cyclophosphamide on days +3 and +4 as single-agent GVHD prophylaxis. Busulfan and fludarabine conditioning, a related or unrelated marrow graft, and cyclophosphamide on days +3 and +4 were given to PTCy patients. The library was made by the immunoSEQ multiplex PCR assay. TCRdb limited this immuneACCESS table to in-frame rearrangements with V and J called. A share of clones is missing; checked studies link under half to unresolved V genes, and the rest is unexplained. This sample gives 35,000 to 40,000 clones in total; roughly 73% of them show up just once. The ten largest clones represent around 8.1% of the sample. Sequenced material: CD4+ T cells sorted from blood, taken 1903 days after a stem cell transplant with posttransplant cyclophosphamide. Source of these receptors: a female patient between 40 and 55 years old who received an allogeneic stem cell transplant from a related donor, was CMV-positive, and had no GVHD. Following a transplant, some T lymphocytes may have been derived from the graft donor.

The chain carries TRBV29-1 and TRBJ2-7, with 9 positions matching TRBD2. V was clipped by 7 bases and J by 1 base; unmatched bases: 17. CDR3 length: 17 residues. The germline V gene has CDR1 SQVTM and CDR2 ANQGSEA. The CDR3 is CSAFGSPELAGSYEQYF. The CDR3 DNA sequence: TGCAGCGCCTTTGGAAGCCCCGAACTAGCGGGTTCCTACGAGCAGTACTTC.

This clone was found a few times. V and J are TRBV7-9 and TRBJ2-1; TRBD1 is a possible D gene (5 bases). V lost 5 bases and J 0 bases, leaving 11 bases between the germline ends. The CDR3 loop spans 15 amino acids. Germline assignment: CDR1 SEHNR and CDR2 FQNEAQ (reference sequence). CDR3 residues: CASSTDSSSYNEQFF. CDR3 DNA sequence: TGTGCCAGCAGCACAGACAGTAGCTCCTACAATGAGCAGTTCTTC.

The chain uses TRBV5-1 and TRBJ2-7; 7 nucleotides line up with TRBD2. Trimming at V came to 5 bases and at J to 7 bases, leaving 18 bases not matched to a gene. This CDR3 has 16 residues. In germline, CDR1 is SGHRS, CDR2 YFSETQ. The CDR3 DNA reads TGCGCCAGCAGTGACACTCGGGCTAGCGGTCTGAGGGAGCAGTACTTC. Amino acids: CASSDTRASGLREQYF.

The CDR3 DNA is TGTGCCAGTAGTCCCCGGGACTTACCCGGGGAGCTGTTTTTT. This encodes CASSPRDLPGELFF. The chain is built from TRBV19 and TRBJ2-2; perhaps TRBD2 as D (6 bases). Between the trimmed V and J ends, which lost 5 bases and 6 bases, there was a span of 13 bases. CDR1 LNHDA and CDR2 SQIVND come from the germline V gene (reference sequence). CDR3 length equals 14 residues.

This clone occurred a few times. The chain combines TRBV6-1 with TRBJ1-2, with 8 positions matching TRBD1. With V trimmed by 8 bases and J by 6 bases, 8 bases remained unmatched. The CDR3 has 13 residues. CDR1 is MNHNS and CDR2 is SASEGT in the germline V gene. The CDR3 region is CASWGRGQDGYTF. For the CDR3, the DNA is TGTGCCAGCTGGGGCAGGGGGCAGGATGGCTACACCTTC.

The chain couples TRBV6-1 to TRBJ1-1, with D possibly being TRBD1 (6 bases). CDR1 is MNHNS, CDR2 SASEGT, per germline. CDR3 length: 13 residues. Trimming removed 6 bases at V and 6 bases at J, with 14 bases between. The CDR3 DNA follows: TGTGCCAGCAGCCGGCGGGGGGCGGCTGAAGCTTTCTTT. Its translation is CASSRRGAAEAFF.

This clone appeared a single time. The CDR3 sequence: CASSLVGGLNTEAFF. DNA of the CDR3: TGTGCCAGCAGCTTAGTGGGGGGACTGAACACTGAAGCTTTCTTT. This chain links TRBV7-2 with TRBJ1-1; D possibly corresponds to TRBD1 (5 bases). V lost 1 base to trimming and J lost 0 bases, with 9 bases between them. The CDR3 contains 15 residues. Germline V gene sequence: CDR1 SGHTA, CDR2 FQGNSA.